Listed here is a single TCR beta chain. Its antigen is still unknown. No base-level quality is on record; no much larger clone is a single base apart. There are 15 amino acids in the CDR3, from cysteine to phenylalanine inclusive. The DNA shown is the 45-base CDR3, in frame from base 1. Relative to germline, V is missing 1 base and J is missing 7 bases, with 6 bases of the junction outside any gene match. The germline V gene gives CDR1 as MGHRA and CDR2 as YSYEKL. The data were obtained in a study of blood T cell repertoires in COVID-19 (dated by TCRdb to 2018 to 2021). Study-wide context: Collaborator samples came from the United States, Italy and Spain and covered acute and convalescent phases of COVID-19. Deeply sampled blood TCRbeta repertoires from subjects exposed to, actively infected with, or recovered from COVID-19 were included in the dataset. The samples were drawn from two sources: the first 160 participants of the ongoing ImmuneRACE study, and 1,254 subjects contributed by 6 global collaborators. Where available, HLA class I and class II types were taken from metadata supplied by the sample provider and were not determined by assay-based typing. The sample metadata nearly always contained a de-identified subject ID, COVID-19 status, age in years and sex. A freely available public database, intended as a resource for researchers studying the immune response to SARS-CoV-2, is where the repertoires were released. The material from the prospective study consisted of cDNA or gDNA derived from T cells, B-cell-depleted T cells, or PBMCs.

In the prospective study, participants were about 18 to 95 years old, resided in about two dozen geographic areas of the United States, and were enrolled through a virtual design. To assign participants to cohorts, the prospective study relied on clinical history that participants themselves reported in a screening survey and a study questionnaire. ImmuneRACE Cohort 3 recovered participants were defined by two consecutive negative NP/OP PCR tests, healthcare professional clearance, or symptom resolution. In the prospective study, mobile phlebotomists collected whole blood, serum and a nasopharyngeal or oropharyngeal swab from each participant. Additional blood draws and questionnaires over an approximately 2-month period could optionally be provided by prospective study participants. Blood samples from the prospective study were shipped frozen or at room temperature prior to DNA extraction. TCRbeta CDR3 regions were amplified from genomic DNA by means of the immunoSEQ Assay, a bias-controlled multiplex PCR. Per the source publication's procedure: Within the assay, amplification of reference gene primers was used to estimate how many nucleated cells each sample contained. To quantify the absolute abundance of each unique TCRbeta CDR3 rearrangement, sequence reads were collapsed and filtered. For each sample, productive Simpson clonality was calculated as the square root of Simpson's diversity index over productive rearrangements. TCRdb's version of the immuneACCESS table is confined to in-frame rearrangements and falls short of the full clone set. An unresolved V gene accounts for under half of the shortfall where checked; the remainder is of unknown origin. That table is the source of V, J and clone size, and D and trimming were worked out from the DNA. Counted in this sample were a few hundred thousand clones; approximately 90% of them appeared once. The ten largest make up approximately 8.3% of the sample.

The investigation overall reported the following: How much clinical and demographic metadata was included differed by source and by participant, and the metadata was provided uncurated.

Rearrangement joined TRBV4-1 to TRBJ1-4; 7 bases in the middle match TRBD1. Material: PBMCs or T cells enriched from blood (not recorded which). This TCR was recovered from a woman aged 55 to 70 who had recovered from COVID-19. The nucleotides are TGCGCCAGCAGCCAAGTACCAGGGGGAAGTGAAAAACTGTTTTTT. Translated, it reads CASSQVPGGSEKLFF.